This T cell receptor beta chain was captured in a study of CD8 T cells in ankylosing spondylitis. One entry per CDR3 protein, called by TCRdb with MiXCR from the 5' RACE reads. Among roughly 97,000 distinct CDR3 sequences listed, roughly 8% were seen once. Study results and caveats: Past research had described some motif variants in reactive arthritis synovial fluid and blood.

The CDR3 is 15 residues long. Germline V gene lookup returns CDR1 SGHRS and CDR2 YFSETQ. The V gene lost 0 bases and the J gene lost 2 bases, with 11 bases spanning the gap. This clonotype has a count of ten or more. Antigen unknown. Material: blood, either unsorted or a sorted T cell fraction (not recorded which). This chain connects TRBV5-1 to TRBJ1-1, with D maybe TRBD1 (5 bases). This sequence originates from a male donor with ankylosing spondylitis or in good health (not recorded which). CDR3 region: CASSLGRGGNTEAFF. CDR3 coding DNA: TGCGCCAGCAGCTTGGGTCGCGGGGGTAACACTGAAGCTTTCTTT.